This note documents a single T cell receptor beta chain sequence. This specimen belongs to a study of blood T cell repertoires in COVID-19. Across the whole study: The samples span acute and convalescent COVID-19 from the United States, Italy and Spain.

Original processing methods: Amplifying reference gene primers gave estimates of nucleated cell counts. Repertoires were generated with immunoSEQ multiplex PCR, while TCRdb's copy carries only in-frame clones and drops some. V, J and clone size reflect that table, while D and trimming were determined from the DNA. The table has around 300,000 clones, approximately 91% seen once; the top ten hold about 0.94%. Sequenced: peripheral blood. This receptor was identified in a middle-aged woman who had recovered from COVID-19.

DNA for the CDR3: TGTGCCTCCACCCGGCAGGGTGGTAATTCACCCCTCCACTTT. This codes for CASTRQGGNSPLHF. The J gene is TRBJ1-6, the V gene TRBV30, with D tentatively TRBD1 (5 bases). V lost 7 bases and J 6 bases, leaving 16 bases between the germline ends. CDR1 is GTSNPN, CDR2 SVGIG, per germline (reference sequence). The CDR3 extends over 14 amino acids.